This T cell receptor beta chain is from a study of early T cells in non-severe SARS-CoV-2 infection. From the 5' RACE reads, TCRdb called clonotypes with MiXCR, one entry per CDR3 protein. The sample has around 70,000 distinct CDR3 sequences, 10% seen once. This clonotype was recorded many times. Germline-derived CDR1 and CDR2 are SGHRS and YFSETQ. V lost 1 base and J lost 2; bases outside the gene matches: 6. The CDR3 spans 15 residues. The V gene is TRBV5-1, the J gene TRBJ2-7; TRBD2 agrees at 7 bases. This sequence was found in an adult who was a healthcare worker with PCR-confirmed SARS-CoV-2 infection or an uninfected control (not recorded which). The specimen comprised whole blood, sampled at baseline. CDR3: CASSLYAGATYEQYF. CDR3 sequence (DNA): TGCGCCAGCAGCTTGTATGCGGGAGCGACCTACGAGCAGTACTTC.